Below, 10 T cell receptor beta chains from the same sample are listed, as sequenced in a study of OX40 agonist ivuxolimab in advanced cancers. Some clones are missing from TCRdb's copy, which holds only in-frame ones; the method was immunoSEQ multiplex PCR. In the table there are about 61,000 clones, over 80% of which are singletons. Sequenced here: CD4+ or CD8+ T cells sorted from blood, sampled in a trial of the OX40 agonist ivuxolimab. These receptors were taken from an adult with an advanced solid tumor such as melanoma, head and neck, liver or kidney cancer.

The V gene is TRBV7-6, the J gene TRBJ2-5; maybe TRBD2 (5 bases). Germline CDR1 SGHVS, CDR2 FNYEAQ. V was trimmed by 0 bases and J by 2 bases, leaving 10 bases between them. The CDR3 has 15 amino acids. The CDR3 nucleotides are TGTGCCAGCAGCTTAGCGGGAGCGGTTCAAGAGACCCAGTACTTC. It yields the protein CASSLAGAVQETQYF. The complete variable domain, with remaining parts taken from reference TRBV7-6 and TRBJ2-5, reads GAGVSQSPRYKVTKRGQDVALRCDPISGHVSLYWYRQALGQGPEFLTYFNYEAQQDKSGLPNDRFSAERPEGSISTLTIQRTEQRDSAMYRCASSLAGAVQETQYFGPGTRLLVL.

The V call is TRBV7-8, the J call TRBJ2-7; 8 bases are shared with TRBD1. The CDR3 has 17 residues. Germline-derived CDR1 and CDR2 are SGHVS and FQNEAQ. V shed 0 bases, J shed 4 bases, and the junction held 11 bases outside the gene matches. Written as DNA, the CDR3 is TGTGCCAGCAGCTTAGCTCGGACAGGGTGGAAAAGTTACGAGCAGTACTTC. It specifies CASSLARTGWKSYEQYF.

V gene TRBV7-9 combines with J gene TRBJ2-3, with 8 bases identical to TRBD1. J gave up 2 bases and V 5 bases, and 9 bases lay outside the gene matches. CDR3 length: 16 amino acids. CDR1 is SEHNR, CDR2 FQNEAQ, per germline (reference sequence). This CDR3 reads CASSANRGAHTDTQYF. The CDR3 DNA follows: TGTGCCAGCAGCGCCAACAGGGGGGCACACACAGATACGCAGTATTTT.

The rearrangement joins TRBV5-1 to TRBJ2-5; no reliable D call. The CDR3 consists of 17 residues. V was trimmed by 3 bases and J by 1 base, leaving 19 bases between them. Germline CDR1 SGHRS, CDR2 YFSETQ. CDR3 coding DNA: TGCGCCAGCAGCTCTGGTCCCGCCCTGGGTGTCCAAGAGACCCAGTACTTC. It is translated as CASSSGPALGVQETQYF.

This chain connects TRBV11-2 to TRBJ2-3; either TRBD1 or TRBD2 may supply D (5 bases each). Trimming took 1 base from V and 2 from J, leaving 16 bases between them. The CDR3 consists of 17 residues. Germline V gene data show CDR1 as SGHAT and CDR2 as FQNNGV. The CDR3 region is CASSLGSGSGHTDTQYF. CDR3 DNA sequence: TGTGCCAGCAGCTTAGGTTCAGGTTCGGGGCACACAGATACGCAGTATTTT.

This sequence joins TRBV27 and TRBJ2-2; either TRBD1 or TRBD2 may fit D (5 bases each). Germline V gene sequence: CDR1 MNHEY, CDR2 SMNVEV (reference sequence). Trimming shortened V by 5 bases and J by 5 bases, and 18 bases separated the two germline ends. The CDR3 has 16 residues. The CDR3 nucleotides are TGTGCCAGCAGTGGTACGGGGCCGAGGCTGACCGGGGAGCTGTTTTTT. Residues: CASSGTGPRLTGELFF.

V gene TRBV18 combines with J gene TRBJ1-2; TRBD1 matches at 10 bases. CDR3 length equals 16 residues. Germline V gives CDR1 KGHSH, CDR2 LQKENI. With 1 base clipped from V and 8 bases from J, the junction kept 10 bases outside the gene matches. CDR3 DNA sequence: TGTGCCAGCTCACCACTTCCAGCGGGACAGGGGTCGGGCTACACCTTC. Amino acids: CASSPLPAGQGSGYTF. The full variable domain, with the rest looked up from reference TRBV18 and TRBJ1-2, is NAGVMQNPRHLVRRRGQEARLRCSPMKGHSHVYWYRQLPEEGLKFMVYLQKENIIDESGMPKERFSAEFPKEGPSILRIQQVVRGDSAAYFCASSPLPAGQGSGYTFGSGTRLTVV.

The rearrangement joins TRBV11-2 to TRBJ2-2, with D unclear. This CDR3 is built from 14 residues. Germline V gives CDR1 SGHAT, CDR2 FQNNGV. Between the trimmed V and J ends, which lost 5 bases and 0 bases, there was a span of 7 bases. CDR3 sequence (DNA): TGTGCCAGCAGCCCCCGGACGAACACCGGGGAGCTGTTTTTT. It is translated as CASSPRTNTGELFF.

This chain uses TRBV4-1 with TRBJ2-3, with TRBD2 as a possible D gene (7 bases). V was cut by 1 base and J by 4 bases, with 9 bases left in between. CDR3 length: 14 amino acids. Germline V gene data show CDR1 as MGHRA and CDR2 as YSYEKL. In nucleotides, the CDR3 is TGCGCCAGCAGCCAAGGGGGGGGCGCAGATACGCAGTATTTT. Its translation is CASSQGGGADTQYF.

This rearrangement joins TRBV6-6 to TRBJ2-1, with 7 bases aligning to TRBD1. The CDR3 contains 16 residues. V trimming: 4 bases; J trimming: 2 bases; junction bases outside the gene matches: 8. Germline loops: CDR1 MNHNY, CDR2 SVGAGI (reference sequence). CDR3 residues: CASSWGMDRPYNEQFF. The CDR3 DNA follows: TGTGCCAGCAGTTGGGGGATGGACAGGCCCTACAATGAGCAGTTCTTC.